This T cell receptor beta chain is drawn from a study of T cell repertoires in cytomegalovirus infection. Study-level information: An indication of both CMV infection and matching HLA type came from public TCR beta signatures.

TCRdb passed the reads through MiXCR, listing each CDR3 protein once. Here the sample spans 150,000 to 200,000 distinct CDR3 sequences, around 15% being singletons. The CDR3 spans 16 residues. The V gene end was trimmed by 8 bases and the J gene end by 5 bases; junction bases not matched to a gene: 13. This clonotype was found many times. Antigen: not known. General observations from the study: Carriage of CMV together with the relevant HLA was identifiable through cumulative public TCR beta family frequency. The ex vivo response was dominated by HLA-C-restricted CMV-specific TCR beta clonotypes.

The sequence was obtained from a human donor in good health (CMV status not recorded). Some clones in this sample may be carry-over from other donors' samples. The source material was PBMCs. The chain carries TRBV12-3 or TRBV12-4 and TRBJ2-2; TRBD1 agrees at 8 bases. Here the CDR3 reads CASGAGGTTRTGELFF. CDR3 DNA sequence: TGTGCCAGCGGAGCAGGGGGCACCACGAGGACCGGGGAGCTGTTTTTT.